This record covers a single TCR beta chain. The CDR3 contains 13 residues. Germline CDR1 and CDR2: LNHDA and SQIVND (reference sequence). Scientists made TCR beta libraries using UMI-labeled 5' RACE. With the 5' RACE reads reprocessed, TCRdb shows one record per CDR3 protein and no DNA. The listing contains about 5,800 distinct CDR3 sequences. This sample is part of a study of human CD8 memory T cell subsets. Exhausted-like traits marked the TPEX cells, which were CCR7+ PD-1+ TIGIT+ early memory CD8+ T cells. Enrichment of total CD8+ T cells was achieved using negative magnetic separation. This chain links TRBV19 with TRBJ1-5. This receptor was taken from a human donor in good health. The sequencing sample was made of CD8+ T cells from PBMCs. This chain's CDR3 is CASSMGGNQPQHF.